The 15 T cell receptor beta chains below all came from one sample that was sequenced in a study of cytomegalovirus exposure and HLA in healthy donors. PCR involved 60 Vbeta and 13 Jbeta primers. Clones were read by immunoSEQ multiplex PCR, and TCRdb kept only the in-frame ones, dropping some. In the table there are 110,000 to 150,000 clones, roughly 65% of which are singletons. The sequenced material came from PBMCs. Source of these receptors: a woman younger than 45 in good health and CMV-seronegative.

This clone was detected once. This chain uses TRBV6-5 with TRBJ1-4; D gene ambiguous. Germline CDR1 is MNHEY and CDR2 is SVGAGI. The CDR3 consists of 12 residues. The V end was cut by 8 bases, the J end by 2 bases, with 6 bases between. The chain's CDR3 is CASGLTNEKLFF. CDR3 sequence (DNA): TGTGCCAGCGGGCTGACTAATGAAAAACTGTTTTTT.

By share, this clone ranks as medium-sized (0.01 to 0.1%). The chain carries TRBV7-9 and TRBJ1-5; D gene uncertain. This CDR3 contains 12 residues. Germline assignment: CDR1 SEHNR and CDR2 FQNEAQ (reference sequence). V dropped 1 base and J dropped 6 bases, with 4 bases sitting between them. CDR3 nucleotide sequence: TGTGCCAGCAGCTTAGACGGTCAGCCCCAGCATTTT. It translates to CASSLDGQPQHF.

This clone has a handful of counts. The chain's CDR3 is CASSRLAGDAGGGTQYF. The CDR3 bases are TGTGCCAGTAGTAGGCTAGCGGGGGACGCCGGGGGCGGGACCCAGTACTTC. The V and J genes are TRBV19 and TRBJ2-5; the match to TRBD2 covers 10 bases. This CDR3 region has 17 residues. J gave up 7 bases and V 4 bases, and 15 bases lay outside the gene matches. Germline values: CDR1 LNHDA, CDR2 SQIVND (reference sequence). The full variable domain, its missing parts supplied by reference TRBV19 and TRBJ2-5, is DGGITQSPKYLFRKEGQNVTLSCEQNLNHDAMYWYRQDPGQGLRLIYYSQIVNDFQKGDIAEGYSVSREKKESFPLTVTSAQKNPTAFYLCASSRLAGDAGGGTQYFGPGTRLLVL.

This chain connects TRBV28 to TRBJ2-4; 11 nucleotides line up with TRBD2. Trimming took 4 bases from V and 8 from J; bases not matched to a gene: 22. The germline V gene encodes CDR1 MDHEN and CDR2 SYDVKM. This CDR3 contains 20 residues. The CDR3 DNA reads as TGTGCCAGCAGTTCCCCGGGCCAGGGAGGGCTAACTAGCGGGGGTTACATTCAGTACTTC. Translating it yields CASSSPGQGGLTSGGYIQYF.

This clone was seen just once. In DNA, the CDR3 is TGCGCCAGCAGCCCAGAAGGGCCGGGGTTAGGGACCCAGTACTTC. Its translation is CASSPEGPGLGTQYF. This chain uses TRBV5-1 with TRBJ2-5; tentative D call: TRBD2 (5 bases). The germline CDR1 and CDR2 sequences are SGHRS and YFSETQ. With 4 bases removed from V and 7 bases from J, the gap between germline ends came to 20 bases. The CDR3 spans 15 residues.

V gene TRBV5-6 combines with J gene TRBJ1-5, with D uncertain. Germline lookup yields CDR1 SGHDT and CDR2 YYEEEE. Between the trimmed V and J ends, which lost 4 bases and 5 bases, there was a span of 10 bases. The CDR3 runs 13 residues. The CDR3 protein is CASSAGGHQPQHF. CDR3 DNA: TGTGCCAGCAGCGCAGGAGGACATCAGCCCCAGCATTTT.

The CDR3 DNA follows: TGTGCCAGCAGCTTAGTGGCGGGGGGGGATAACGAGCAGTACTTC. This gives the protein CASSLVAGGDNEQYF. The V and J genes are TRBV7-9 and TRBJ2-7; 9 nucleotides line up with TRBD2. The germline CDR1 and CDR2 sequences are SEHNR and FQNEAQ (reference sequence). The V and J ends lost 1 base and 5 bases, in that order; junction bases with no gene match: 6. This CDR3 comprises 15 residues. Supplemented by reference TRBV7-9 and TRBJ2-7, the full variable domain reads DTGVSQNPRHKITKRGQNVTFRCDPISEHNRLYWYRQTLGQGPEFLTYFQNEAQLEKSRLLSDRFSAERPKGSFSTLEIQRTEQGDSAMYLCASSLVAGGDNEQYFGPGTRLTVT.

With regard to this clone: The junction departs from germline at one end; a sequencing error may be responsible. Written as DNA, the CDR3 is TGTGCCAGCAGTACCTGGGACAGTTCTTCCTTC. Translation: CASSTWDSSSF. V and J are TRBV6-1 and TRBJ1-2; 7 bases match TRBD1. Germline V gives CDR1 MNHNS, CDR2 SASEGT. The CDR3 is 11 amino acids.

The V gene is TRBV6-1, the J gene TRBJ1-3, with D possibly being TRBD1 (6 bases). V lost 9 bases and J lost 4, with 19 bases in between. CDR3 length: 15 residues. Germline CDR1 and CDR2: MNHNS and SASEGT. The CDR3: CASGPGVDHGNTIYF. The CDR3 DNA follows: TGTGCCAGTGGGCCAGGGGTCGATCACGGAAACACCATATATTTT.

This clone was seen a handful of times. This rearrangement joins TRBV6-5 to TRBJ1-2; 7 bases line up with TRBD1. The CDR3 extends over 14 amino acids. Germline V gene lookup returns CDR1 MNHEY and CDR2 SVGAGI. With 8 bases clipped from V and 4 bases from J, the junction kept 10 bases outside the gene matches. CDR3 DNA: TGTGCCAGCGACCCCGGGACAGTTGGCTATGGCTACACCTTC. Its protein is CASDPGTVGYGYTF.

The chain combines TRBV7-8 with TRBJ2-6; no definite D call. V dropped 1 base and J dropped 0 bases, with 16 bases sitting between them. The CDR3 covers 19 residues. Germline values: CDR1 SGHVS, CDR2 FQNEAQ. For the CDR3, the DNA is TGTGCCAGCAGCTTAGTGAGAGCAAGTCCCATCTCTGGGGCCAACGTCCTGACTTTC. Protein product: CASSLVRASPISGANVLTF.

The chain couples TRBV15 to TRBJ1-2, with a possible D match to TRBD1 (5 bases). The CDR3 covers 15 residues. CDR1 and CDR2 (germline): LNHNV, YYDKDF (reference sequence). Trimming cost V 1 base and J 4 bases, with 13 bases left between them. The CDR3 DNA sequence: TGTGCCACCAGCAGAGTAGGGGCGCAAGGCTATGGCTACACCTTC. Protein sequence: CATSRVGAQGYGYTF.

The rearrangement links TRBV9 to TRBJ1-1; possibly TRBD1 for D (6 bases). The V end lost 0 bases, the J end lost 1 base, and 22 bases lay between the germline ends. Per the germline V gene, CDR1 is SGDLS and CDR2 is YYNGEE. This CDR3 comprises 19 residues. The CDR3 sequence: CASSVDPPGHQSGNTEAFF. DNA of the CDR3: TGTGCCAGCAGCGTAGATCCGCCGGGACACCAATCGGGGAACACTGAAGCTTTCTTT.

This chain links TRBV5-4 with TRBJ2-5; 9 positions agree with TRBD2. V lost 6 bases, J lost 5 bases, and 14 bases stayed unmatched. Germline assignment: CDR1 SGHNT and CDR2 YYREEE (reference sequence). This CDR3 contains 16 residues. The CDR3 DNA reads as TGTGCCAGCATGAGGAGTAGCGGGAGTTTGGTGGAGACCCAGTACTTC. This gives the protein CASMRSSGSLVETQYF. Drawing the rest from reference TRBV5-4 and TRBJ2-5, the complete variable domain is ETGVTQSPTHLIKTRGQQVTLRCSSQSGHNTVSWYQQALGQGPQFIFQYYREEENGRGNFPPRFSGLQFPNYSSELNVNALELDDSALYLCASMRSSGSLVETQYFGPGTRLLVL.

This chain links TRBV5-4 with TRBJ1-6; 8 bases agree with TRBD1. The CDR3 has 17 residues. Per germline, CDR1 SGHNT and CDR2 YYREEE (reference sequence). V was clipped by 2 bases and J by 4 bases; unmatched bases: 8. CDR3 sequence (DNA): TGTGCCAGCAGCTTCGGGGGACAGGTAGCTTATAATTCACCCCTCCACTTT. It encodes CASSFGGQVAYNSPLHF.